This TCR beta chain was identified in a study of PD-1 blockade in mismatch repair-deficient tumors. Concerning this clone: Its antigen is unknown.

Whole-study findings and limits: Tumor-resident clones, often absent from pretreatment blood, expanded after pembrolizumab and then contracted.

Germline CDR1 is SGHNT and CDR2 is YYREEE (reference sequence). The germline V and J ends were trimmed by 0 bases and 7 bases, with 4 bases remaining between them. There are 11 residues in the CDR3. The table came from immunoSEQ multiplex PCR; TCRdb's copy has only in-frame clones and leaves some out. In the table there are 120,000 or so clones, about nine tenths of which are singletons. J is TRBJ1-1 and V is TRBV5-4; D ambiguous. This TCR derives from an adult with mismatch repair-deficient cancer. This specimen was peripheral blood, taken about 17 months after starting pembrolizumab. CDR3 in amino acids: CASSLGGEAFF. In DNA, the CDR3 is TGTGCCAGCAGCTTGGGGGGTGAAGCTTTCTTT. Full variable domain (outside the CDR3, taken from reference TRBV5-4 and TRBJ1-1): ETGVTQSPTHLIKTRGQQVTLRCSSQSGHNTVSWYQQALGQGPQFIFQYYREEENGRGNFPPRFSGLQFPNYSSELNVNALELDDSALYLCASSLGGEAFFGQGTRLTVV.